A single sample is the source of the 23 T cell receptor beta chains below, sequenced in a study of Ad26.COV2.S vaccination and SARS-CoV-2 variants. TCRdb's table, derived via immunoSEQ multiplex PCR, lists solely in-frame clones and lacks some. Among approximately 140,000 clones, 80% to 90% were seen once, and the ten largest hold 5%. Sequencing used peripheral blood, obtained after recovery from COVID-19. The receptors stem from a human donor who had recovered from COVID-19.

The chain has TRBV28 and TRBJ1-3, with D possibly being TRBD1 (5 bases). The length of the CDR3 is 13 residues. V lost 3 bases and J 6 bases, leaving 9 bases between the germline ends. Germline CDR1 MDHEN, CDR2 SYDVKM. The DNA of the CDR3 is TGTGCCAGCAGTTTGACAGACCCAAACACCATATATTTT. Translating gives CASSLTDPNTIYF.

This chain uses TRBV19 with TRBJ1-6; D unclear. Per the germline V gene, CDR1 is LNHDA and CDR2 is SQIVND (reference sequence). The CDR3 extends over 13 amino acids. V was pared by 2 bases and J by 14 bases, with 13 bases between. The CDR3 DNA follows: TGTGCCAGTAGTATAAACAGTCAAGGATCCCTCCACTTT. Translation: CASSINSQGSLHF.

V is TRBV5-1 and J is TRBJ2-5; no reliable D call. The V gene's germline CDR1 is SGHRS and CDR2 YFSETQ. The CDR3 covers 17 residues. Trimming stripped 5 bases from V and 0 bases from J, with 20 bases between. CDR3 DNA sequence: TGCGCCAGCAGTCGAAGGGATCCTCCTTCGTACCAAGAGACCCAGTACTTC. Encoded protein: CASSRRDPPSYQETQYF. The full variable domain, its missing parts supplied by reference TRBV5-1 and TRBJ2-5, is KAGVTQTPRYLIKTRGQQVTLSCSPISGHRSVSWYQQTPGQGLQFLFEYFSETQRNKGNFPGRFSGRQFSNSRSEMNVSTLELGDSALYLCASSRRDPPSYQETQYFGPGTRLLVL.

This sequence joins TRBV18 and TRBJ2-7, with 10 bases identical to TRBD2. CDR3 size: 17 residues. The germline V gene encodes CDR1 KGHSH and CDR2 LQKENI. Germline trimming cut 3 bases from V and 0 bases from J; bases unmatched to any gene: 8. This chain's CDR3 is CASSPKIAGGPSYEQYF. The DNA for the CDR3 is TGTGCCAGCTCACCGAAAATAGCGGGGGGCCCCTCCTACGAGCAGTACTTC.

The rearrangement joins TRBV11-3 to TRBJ2-1, with no clear D. Per the germline V gene, CDR1 is SGHNT and CDR2 is YENEEA. The CDR3 is 12 amino acids. V lost 1 base and J 9 bases, leaving 7 bases between the germline ends. CDR3 DNA: TGTGCCAGCAGCTTAGGCGGTGGTGAGCAGTTCTTC. Its translation: CASSLGGGEQFF.

The rearrangement uses TRBV9 and TRBJ1-1; 7 bases agree with TRBD1. In germline, CDR1 is SGDLS, CDR2 YYNGEE. Losses at the gene ends were 3 bases for V and 4 bases for J; bases not matched to a gene: 15. The length of the CDR3 is 17 residues. In DNA, the CDR3 is TGTGCCAGCAGCGCCGAGCCTTATCGACAGGGTGGCACTGAAGCTTTCTTT. This encodes CASSAEPYRQGGTEAFF.

The chain joins TRBV4-3 to TRBJ1-2, with D unclear. The CDR3 covers 14 residues. V was cut by 0 bases and J by 0 bases, with 5 bases left in between. Germline CDR1 and CDR2: LGHNA and YSLEER. In DNA, the CDR3 is TGCGCCAGCAGCCAAGATGGGGCTAACTATGGCTACACCTTC. It codes for CASSQDGANYGYTF.

The chain uses TRBV28 and TRBJ1-4; a weak D match, TRBD1 (6 bases). From germline, CDR1 is MDHEN and CDR2 SYDVKM. V lost 6 bases, J lost 8 bases, and 19 bases lay in between. This CDR3 has 15 residues. CDR3 residues: CASSFVGVRGEKLFF. For the CDR3, the DNA is TGTGCCAGCAGCTTTGTCGGGGTGAGGGGGGAAAAACTGTTTTTT.

This rearrangement joins TRBV5-1 to TRBJ1-2; D not resolved. The V gene lost 0 bases and the J gene lost 2 bases, with 11 bases spanning the gap. CDR3 length: 15 amino acids. Germline CDR1 reads SGHRS; CDR2 reads YFSETQ. The CDR3 bases are TGCGCCAGCAGCTTGGGCGGGAGGAAGAACTATGGCTACACCTTC. It translates to CASSLGGRKNYGYTF.

The chain carries TRBV19 and TRBJ1-5, with D perhaps matching TRBD1 (5 bases). The ends were cut back, 5 bases at V and 5 bases at J, with 16 bases in the middle. In germline, CDR1 is LNHDA, CDR2 SQIVND (reference sequence). This CDR3 region has 15 residues. As DNA, the CDR3 is TGTGCCAGTAGTGAAGTCCTTAGGGACGATCAGCCCCAGCATTTT. Protein product: CASSEVLRDDQPQHF.

The chain couples TRBV2 to TRBJ2-2; TRBD2 matches 13 bases. CDR3 length: 16 amino acids. J gave up 7 bases and V 6 bases, and 8 bases lay outside the gene matches. Germline values: CDR1 SNHLY, CDR2 FYNNEI. As DNA, the CDR3 is TGTGCCAGCAGCTCCACTAGCGGGGGGGCGGTCGGGGAGCTGTTTTTT. This gives the protein CASSSTSGGAVGELFF.

The chain carries TRBV13 and TRBJ1-3; tentatively, D is TRBD1 (6 bases). Trimming took 5 bases from V and 0 from J, leaving 11 bases between them. The CDR3 sequence is 15 residues long. Germline V gene data show CDR1 as PRHDT and CDR2 as FYEKMQ (reference sequence). CDR3 nucleotide sequence: TGTGCCAGCAGCCGCGGACAGTCCTCTGGAAACACCATATATTTT. Encoded protein: CASSRGQSSGNTIYF.

V is TRBV15 and J is TRBJ1-2; D ambiguous. The CDR3 consists of 14 residues. V lost 5 bases and J lost 4, with 14 bases in between. Germline V gene data show CDR1 as LNHNV and CDR2 as YYDKDF (reference sequence). In DNA form, the CDR3 reads TGTGCCACCAGCCCGCCAAAAGGCTTCTATGGCTACACCTTC. Its protein product is CATSPPKGFYGYTF.

V usage is TRBV9 and J usage is TRBJ1-5, with D perhaps matching TRBD1 (5 bases). The CDR3 spans 14 residues. Germline CDR1 SGDLS, CDR2 YYNGEE. V gave up 4 bases and J gave up 5 bases, with 13 bases separating them. Here the CDR3 reads CASSFRDEDQPQHF. In DNA, the CDR3 is TGTGCCAGCAGCTTCCGGGACGAGGATCAGCCCCAGCATTTT.

This clone was detected a few times. The rearrangement joins TRBV10-1 to TRBJ1-2; D might be TRBD1 (6 bases). This CDR3 is built from 11 residues. In germline, CDR1 is WNHNN, CDR2 SYGVQD (reference sequence). Trimming removed 9 bases from V and 5 bases from J, with 10 bases in between. CDR3 sequence reads: CARRTAYGYTF. In DNA, the CDR3 is TGCGCCAGAAGGACAGCGTATGGCTACACCTTC.

V and J are TRBV5-1 and TRBJ1-2; 9 bases fit TRBD1. The V gene end was trimmed by 0 bases and the J gene end by 6 bases; junction bases not matched to a gene: 6. Germline CDR1 and CDR2: SGHRS and YFSETQ. This CDR3 region has 15 residues. The CDR3 DNA reads TGCGCCAGCAGCTTGGAAGCCCGGACAGGGGATGGCTACACCTTC. It codes for CASSLEARTGDGYTF. The full variable domain, rest sourced from reference TRBV5-1 and TRBJ1-2, is KAGVTQTPRYLIKTRGQQVTLSCSPISGHRSVSWYQQTPGQGLQFLFEYFSETQRNKGNFPGRFSGRQFSNSRSEMNVSTLELGDSALYLCASSLEARTGDGYTFGSGTRLTVV.

This chain links TRBV11-3 with TRBJ2-7; either TRBD1 or TRBD2 may supply D (6 bases each). The CDR3 loop spans 13 amino acids. The germline V gene has CDR1 SGHNT and CDR2 YENEEA. Trimming pared 3 bases from V and 6 bases from J, leaving 12 bases between. The DNA for the CDR3 is TGTGCCAGCAGCTTGATCAGGGGAGGCGAGCAGTACTTC. This codes for CASSLIRGGEQYF.

The V and J genes are TRBV28 and TRBJ1-5; possibly TRBD1 for D (6 bases). The CDR3 sequence is 15 residues long. Germline lookup yields CDR1 MDHEN and CDR2 SYDVKM. Trimming removed 6 bases at V and 4 bases at J, with 16 bases between. CDR3 nucleotide sequence: TGTGCCAGCAGCCACAGGGCCCTAGGGAATCAGCCCCAGCATTTT. It is translated as CASSHRALGNQPQHF.

The chain links TRBV20-1 to TRBJ2-5; D is unresolved. The germline V gene encodes CDR1 DFQATT and CDR2 SNEGSKA (reference sequence). The CDR3 contains 11 residues. Trimming left V 3 bases short and J 5 bases short, with 7 bases between. The CDR3 region is CSASAQETQYF. The CDR3 bases are TGCAGTGCTAGTGCTCAGGAGACCCAGTACTTC.

The chain uses TRBV7-9 and TRBJ2-5; 8 bases fit TRBD1. V was pared by 4 bases and J by 7 bases, with 8 bases of the junction left unmatched. Germline V gene sequence: CDR1 SEHNR, CDR2 FQNEAQ (reference sequence). CDR3 length: 14 residues. In nucleotides, the CDR3 is TGTGCCAGCAGCTCGGGACAGGAGCCCAGGACCCAGTACTTC. It is translated as CASSSGQEPRTQYF.

This rearrangement joins TRBV6-2 or TRBV6-3 to TRBJ1-5; D uncertain. The ends were cut back, 0 bases at V and 4 bases at J, with 7 bases in the middle. The CDR3 totals 14 residues. Germline-derived CDR1 and CDR2 are MNHEY and SVGEGT. The CDR3 here is CASSYSSRNQPQHF. Written as DNA, the CDR3 is TGTGCCAGCAGTTACTCGAGTAGGAATCAGCCCCAGCATTTT.

The CDR3 protein is CASSARGTGFYEQYF. DNA of the CDR3: TGTGCCAGCAGTGCTAGGGGGACAGGGTTTTACGAGCAGTACTTC. V usage is TRBV25-1 and J usage is TRBJ2-7; TRBD1 matches at 9 bases. The CDR3 is 15 amino acids. Germline loops: CDR1 MGHDK, CDR2 SYGVNS. V dropped 4 bases and J dropped 4; count of bases not matched to a gene: 8.

The chain recombines TRBV5-6 with TRBJ2-7, with D maybe TRBD1 (6 bases). This CDR3 is built from 12 residues. Germline lookup yields CDR1 SGHDT and CDR2 YYEEEE. Trimming shortened V by 4 bases and J by 3 bases, and 8 bases separated the two germline ends. In DNA, the CDR3 is TGTGCCAGCAGCCAGGGGAACTACGAGCAGTACTTC. Protein product: CASSQGNYEQYF.